This T cell receptor (beta chain) was captured in a study of blood T cell repertoires in COVID-19. Study overall: Sites in the United States, Italy and Spain provided acute and convalescent COVID-19 samples.

In the source study's methods: Estimation of nucleated cell counts relied on the amplification of reference gene primers. Assay used: immunoSEQ multiplex PCR; TCRdb lists only in-frame clones, some missing. V and J calls plus clone size are reproduced from that table; the DNA served to infer D and trimming. Of approximately 170,000 clones in the sample, over 65% were seen once. The count of this clone is one. CDR1 is SNHLY, CDR2 FYNNEI, per germline. The CDR3 is made up of 16 amino acids. V lost 4 bases and J lost 4; bases outside the gene matches: 10. The chain uses TRBV2 and TRBJ2-1, with 7 bases aligning to TRBD1. The specimen was peripheral blood. The clonotype was recovered from a woman older than 75 with acute or convalescent COVID-19. This CDR3 is CASSGRDRVEYNEQFF. The CDR3 DNA sequence: TGTGCCAGCAGTGGACGAGACAGGGTTGAGTACAATGAGCAGTTCTTC.